This T cell receptor beta chain derives from a study of blood T cell repertoires in COVID-19. On the study more broadly: The cDNA or gDNA used as material had been derived from T cells, B-cell-depleted T cells, or PBMCs.

The method was immunoSEQ multiplex PCR; TCRdb's version includes in-frame clones alone and lacks a portion of them. The table lists 210,000 or so clones, approximately 89% of them singletons, with 4.5% to 5.5% in the top ten. Germline-derived CDR1 and CDR2 are LGHNA and YNFKEQ. The CDR3 spans 15 residues. The trim removed 6 bases at V and 4 bases at J, leaving 7 bases unmatched. The chain has TRBV4-2 and TRBJ1-1; 11 bases agree with TRBD1. Sequencing was carried out using peripheral blood. This receptor was identified in a woman in her thirties or forties with acute or convalescent COVID-19. CDR3: CASRQDRGRVTEAFF. DNA of the CDR3: TGTGCCAGCAGACAGGACAGGGGGCGAGTCACTGAAGCTTTCTTT.